These 23 T cell receptor beta chains were all obtained from the same sample, sequenced in a study of cytomegalovirus exposure and HLA in healthy donors. Use of 60 Vbeta and 13 Jbeta primers characterized the PCR. Measured with immunoSEQ multiplex PCR; TCRdb has only the in-frame clones, and not every one. Of 150,000 to 200,000 clones in the sample, about three quarters were seen once. The sample taken for sequencing was PBMCs. The receptors originated from a middle-aged woman in good health and CMV-seronegative.

The chain employs TRBV6-5 and TRBJ1-2, with no clear D. The germline CDR1 and CDR2 sequences are MNHEY and SVGAGI. This CDR3 has 14 amino acids. Trimming took 3 bases from V and 4 from J, leaving 12 bases between them. The CDR3, as DNA: TGTGCCAGCAGTTATTCCAACGGTGTCTATGGCTACACCTTC. This gives the protein CASSYSNGVYGYTF.

The V call is TRBV18, the J call TRBJ2-7; 8 nucleotides align to TRBD1. With 5 bases clipped from V and 6 bases from J, the junction kept 6 bases outside the gene matches. In germline, CDR1 is KGHSH, CDR2 LQKENI. CDR3 length equals 13 residues. Here the CDR3 DNA reads TGTGCCAGCTCAACCCTGGACAGGGCCGAGCAGTACGTC. Protein product: CASSTLDRAEQYV.

The V and J genes are TRBV6-6 and TRBJ1-5, with a possible D match to TRBD1 (6 bases). Germline V CDR1 and CDR2: MNHNY, SVGAGI (reference sequence). Trimming removed 11 bases from V and 4 bases from J, with 18 bases in between. This CDR3 is built from 14 residues. CDR3 nucleotide sequence: TGTGCCGCTAAAGAGTCAGGGGTTAATCAGCCCCAGCATTTT. Translation: CAAKESGVNQPQHF.

This chain links TRBV6-1 with TRBJ2-3, with TRBD1 matching 9 bases. CDR1 and CDR2 (germline): MNHNS, SASEGT. The trim removed 2 bases at V and 1 base at J, leaving 10 bases unmatched. This CDR3 region has 18 residues. CDR3 in DNA: TGTGCCAGCAGTGAAACCCCGGGACAGGGACACGGCACAGATACGCAGTATTTT. Its translation is CASSETPGQGHGTDTQYF.

V is TRBV4-3 and J is TRBJ1-2, with D tentatively TRBD1 (6 bases). CDR1 and CDR2 from the germline V gene are LGHNA and YSLEER. Trimming removed 0 bases at V and 4 bases at J, with 15 bases between. CDR3 length: 16 amino acids. CDR3 region: CASSQDRTAEFYGYTF. The CDR3 DNA follows: TGCGCCAGCAGCCAAGATCGGACAGCCGAATTCTATGGCTACACCTTC.

This chain uses TRBV7-9 with TRBJ2-5, with D possibly TRBD2 on 5 matching bases. The germline V and J ends were trimmed by 11 bases and 2 bases, with 15 bases remaining between them. CDR1 and CDR2 (germline): SEHNR, FQNEAQ (reference sequence). CDR3 length equals 13 residues. CDR3 nucleotides: TGTGCCTGGGATTTAGCGCTACAAGAGACCCAGTACTTC. As protein: CAWDLALQETQYF.

The chain has TRBV19 and TRBJ1-5, with a weak D call TRBD1 (5 bases). V was clipped by 2 bases and J by 3 bases, with 8 bases between them. This CDR3 comprises 14 residues. CDR1 is LNHDA and CDR2 is SQIVND in the germline V gene (reference sequence). The CDR3 sequence: CASSIRGTNQPQHF. As DNA, the CDR3 is TGTGCCAGTAGTATAAGGGGTACCAATCAGCCCCAGCATTTT.

V usage is TRBV5-1 and J usage is TRBJ2-1; D not certain. CDR1 and CDR2 from the germline V gene are SGHRS and YFSETQ. This CDR3 comprises 11 residues. V gave up 3 bases and J gave up 7 bases, with 5 bases separating them. The CDR3, as DNA: TGCGCCAGCAGCTCCCCTAATGAGCAGTTCTTC. Translation: CASSSPNEQFF.

The chain uses TRBV7-8 and TRBJ1-3, with TRBD1 matching 11 bases. V lost 1 base to trimming and J lost 6 bases; unmatched junction nucleotides: 2. The CDR3 length is 15 residues. CDR1 and CDR2 (germline): SGHVS, FQNEAQ. Here the CDR3 DNA reads TGTGCCAGCAGCTTAGGGACAGGGGGCGCAAACACCATATATTTT. Protein product: CASSLGTGGANTIYF.

This clone was picked up one time. The chain has TRBV7-8 and TRBJ2-5, with unresolved D. The CDR3 totals 11 residues. V was pared by 5 bases and J by 2 bases, with 3 bases between. Germline CDR1 reads SGHVS; CDR2 reads FQNEAQ. CDR3 protein: CASSEQETQYF. CDR3 DNA sequence: TGTGCCAGCAGCGAGCAAGAGACCCAGTACTTC. The full variable domain, in which reference TRBV7-8 and TRBJ2-5 provide the parts outside the CDR3, is GAGVSQSPRYKVAKRGQDVALRCDPISGHVSLFWYQQALGQGPEFLTYFQNEAQLDKSGLPSDRFFAERPEGSVSTLKIQRTQQEDSAVYLCASSEQETQYFGPGTRLLVL.

The V gene is TRBV23-1, the J gene TRBJ1-2; possible D gene TRBD1, 5 bases. TRBV23-1 is known as an ORF, though its function is uncertain. V lost 6 bases and J 3 bases, leaving 8 bases between the germline ends. The length of the CDR3 is 12 residues. The CDR3, as DNA: TGCGCCAGCAGGGACAAAGACTATGGCTACACCTTC. Its translation: CASRDKDYGYTF.

The V and J genes are TRBV7-2 and TRBJ1-1; D gene uncertain. V gave up 1 base and J gave up 10 bases, with 13 bases separating them. The CDR3 runs 13 residues. From germline, CDR1 is SGHTA and CDR2 FQGNSA. CDR3 loop: CASSLGLNGLAFF. CDR3 DNA sequence: TGTGCCAGCAGCTTAGGTCTCAACGGGTTAGCTTTCTTT.

The rearrangement uses TRBV6-8 and TRBJ2-7; weak D call: TRBD2 (6 bases). V was cut by 2 bases and J by 2 bases, with 19 bases left in between. The CDR3 totals 17 residues. Per germline, CDR1 MNHGY and CDR2 SAAAGT. The CDR3 bases are TGTGCCAGCAGTTACCTTCAAAGGGGACTGTCAACCTACGAGCAGTACGTC. It yields the protein CASSYLQRGLSTYEQYV.

This clone was seen a handful of times. The genes are TRBV5-1 and TRBJ2-1; D is uncertain. The CDR3 runs 13 residues. Germline V lookup: CDR1 SGHRS, CDR2 YFSETQ. The V gene lost 0 bases and the J gene lost 7 bases, with 8 bases spanning the gap. CDR3 bases: TGCGCCAGCAGCTTGGGTGGGCCAAATGAGCAGTTCTTC. This translates into CASSLGGPNEQFF.

The genes are TRBV7-3 and TRBJ1-2; TRBD1 agrees at 11 bases. Per the germline V gene, CDR1 is SGHTA and CDR2 is FQGTGA. Germline trimming cut 2 bases from V and 4 bases from J; bases unmatched to any gene: 0. This CDR3 is 14 amino acids long. The CDR3 sequence: CASSLGTGGYGYTF. The CDR3 nucleotides read TGTGCCAGCAGCTTAGGGACAGGGGGCTATGGCTACACCTTC.

This clone was counted a single time. The V call is TRBV6-1, the J call TRBJ2-6, with TRBD1 matching 8 bases. The CDR3 is made up of 17 amino acids. CDR1 MNHNS and CDR2 SASEGT come from the germline V gene. J lost 0 bases, V lost 2 bases, and 3 bases had no gene match. CDR3 amino acids: CASSEQGAVSGANVLTF. The DNA for the CDR3 is TGTGCCAGCAGTGAACAGGGGGCGGTCTCTGGGGCCAACGTCCTGACTTTC.

This chain uses TRBV7-3 with TRBJ1-2; the D gene is possibly TRBD1 (5 bases). Germline lookup yields CDR1 SGHTA and CDR2 FQGTGA. Trimming removed 5 bases from V and 1 base from J, with 8 bases in between. This CDR3 has 13 amino acids. CDR3 in amino acids: CASSPRDNYGYTF. CDR3 bases: TGTGCCAGCAGCCCCAGGGATAACTATGGCTACACCTTC.

This clone was picked up a small number of times. The chain carries TRBV5-4 and TRBJ1-4; maybe TRBD1 (5 bases). Per germline, CDR1 SGHNT and CDR2 YYREEE (reference sequence). The V end was cut by 0 bases, the J end by 5 bases, with 14 bases between. This CDR3 spans 16 amino acids. The CDR3 protein is CASSLVSPGGNEKLFF. In DNA form, the CDR3 reads TGTGCCAGCAGCTTGGTGTCGCCCGGGGGGAATGAAAAACTGTTTTTT.

Concerning this clone itself: The same CDR3 also results from other DNA sequences found in this sample. The chain employs TRBV18 and TRBJ1-1; D uncertain. CDR3 length: 13 residues. The V and J ends lost 2 bases and 0 bases respectively, with 4 bases between them. CDR1 KGHSH and CDR2 LQKENI come from the germline V gene. DNA for the CDR3: TGTGCCAGCTCACCATTCGTGAACACTGAAGCTTTCTTT. Translated, it gives CASSPFVNTEAFF.

J is TRBJ1-2 and V is TRBV19, with D unclear. Trimming cost V 6 bases and J 4 bases, with 18 bases left between them. The CDR3 covers 15 residues. Germline V gene lookup returns CDR1 LNHDA and CDR2 SQIVND (reference sequence). The CDR3 DNA reads as TGTGCCAGTAGATTCCTTAGCGCTTATGGCTATGGCTACACCTTC. Its protein is CASRFLSAYGYGYTF.

This chain joins TRBV5-1 and TRBJ2-6, with 8 bases aligning to TRBD1. Germline CDR1 reads SGHRS; CDR2 reads YFSETQ. Losses at the gene ends were 6 bases for V and 0 bases for J; bases not matched to a gene: 8. This CDR3 has 17 residues. In nucleotides, the CDR3 is TGCGCCAGCAACACCGGGACAGGTTTCTCTGGGGCCAACGTCCTGACTTTC. This sequence encodes CASNTGTGFSGANVLTF.

This rearrangement joins TRBV19 to TRBJ1-1; the match to TRBD1 covers 10 bases. CDR3 size: 15 residues. V lost 4 bases to trimming and J lost 10 bases; unmatched junction nucleotides: 12. Germline CDR1 and CDR2: LNHDA and SQIVND (reference sequence). As DNA, the CDR3 is TGTGCCAGTAGTAACTCCCGGGACAGGGGCTGGGGAGCTTTCTTT. This gives the protein CASSNSRDRGWGAFF.

This clone was seen only a few times. The chain couples TRBV7-9 to TRBJ1-5, with 8 bases matching TRBD1. CDR1 SEHNR and CDR2 FQNEAQ come from the germline V gene (reference sequence). V lost 5 bases to trimming and J lost 6 bases; unmatched junction nucleotides: 9. The CDR3 is made up of 15 amino acids. Here the CDR3 reads CASSEGTGKLQPQHF. The DNA for the CDR3 is TGTGCCAGCAGCGAGGGGACAGGTAAACTTCAGCCCCAGCATTTT. The complete variable domain, with remaining parts taken from reference TRBV7-9 and TRBJ1-5, reads DTGVSQNPRHKITKRGQNVTFRCDPISEHNRLYWYRQTLGQGPEFLTYFQNEAQLEKSRLLSDRFSAERPKGSFSTLEIQRTEQGDSAMYLCASSEGTGKLQPQHFGDGTRLSIL.